The 21 T cell receptor beta chains below come from one sample, sequenced in a study of blood T cell repertoires in COVID-19 (dated by TCRdb to about 2020). Receptor amplification or capture employed the immunoSEQ multiplex PCR assay. TCRdb mirrors the immuneACCESS table, restricted to in-frame sequences. Some clones are absent from its copies; in checked studies, under half trace to an unresolved V gene, and the reason for the others is unknown. The sample data list fewer than 180,000 clones, and about 80% of these were observed just once. Of the sample, roughly 2% falls within the top ten clones. Sequencing was done on a sample of peripheral blood. These receptors came from a man aged 65 to 85 with acute or convalescent COVID-19.

V and J are TRBV10-2 and TRBJ1-4, with a tentative D call TRBD1 (5 bases). CDR3 size: 14 residues. Between the trimmed V and J ends, which lost 1 base and 8 bases, there was a span of 11 bases. The germline V gene has CDR1 WSHSY and CDR2 SAAADI. DNA for the CDR3: TGCGCCAGCAGTGAGTTCGGAGGGGTCGAAAAACTGTTTTTT. It encodes CASSEFGGVEKLFF.

This chain uses TRBV11-2 with TRBJ2-1; possible D gene TRBD2, 5 bases. V shed 5 bases and J shed 3 bases, with 11 bases lying between them. CDR1 and CDR2 from the germline V gene are SGHAT and FQNNGV. This CDR3 has 14 residues. The CDR3 sequence is CASSPSGSYNEQFF. In DNA, the CDR3 is TGTGCCAGCAGCCCCTCGGGGAGCTACAATGAGCAGTTCTTC.

This clone was detected ten times or more. The chain employs TRBV23-1 and TRBJ1-2, with D uncertain. TRBV23-1 falls under the ORF class, with uncertain function. The germline V and J ends were trimmed by 2 bases and 0 bases, with 10 bases remaining between them. The CDR3 has 15 amino acids. CDR3 sequence (DNA): TGCGCCAGCAGTCAAAAAGCTTTAGCTAACTATGGCTACACCTTC. Its protein product is CASSQKALANYGYTF.

The rearrangement joins TRBV6-5 to TRBJ1-2; the match to TRBD1 covers 9 bases. The CDR3 totals 13 residues. The V gene end was trimmed by 8 bases and the J gene end by 5 bases; junction bases not matched to a gene: 6. CDR1 is MNHEY, CDR2 SVGAGI, per germline. As DNA, the CDR3 is TGTGCCAGCGGGGAGACAGGGGGGTATGGCTACACCTTC. It translates to CASGETGGYGYTF.

This clone was counted at least ten times. The J gene is TRBJ1-1, the V gene TRBV13; 11 bases map to TRBD1. CDR1 and CDR2 from the germline V gene are PRHDT and FYEKMQ (reference sequence). V lost 5 bases and J lost 6; bases outside the gene matches: 11. The CDR3 length is 16 residues. DNA for the CDR3: TGTGCCAGCAGCGACGGGACAGGGGGAGGGGGCTCTGAAGCTTTCTTT. This gives the protein CASSDGTGGGGSEAFF.

This clone has just one count. The rearrangement uses TRBV3-1 (or the pseudogene TRBV3-2) and TRBJ1-2, with TRBD1 matching over 7 bases. In germline, CDR1 is LGHDT, CDR2 YNNKEL (reference sequence). The CDR3 is 15 residues long. The V and J ends lost 4 bases and 2 bases, in that order; junction bases with no gene match: 7. CDR3 nucleotide sequence: TGTGCCAGCAGCCCCGTGGACAGGTGGAACTATGGCTACACCTTC. As protein: CASSPVDRWNYGYTF.

This chain's CDR3 is CASSEAGANNQPQHF. CDR3 nucleotides: TGTGCCAGCAGTGAAGCGGGGGCCAACAATCAGCCCCAGCATTTT. The chain uses TRBV2 and TRBJ1-5; D may be TRBD1 (6 bases). The V gene's germline CDR1 is SNHLY and CDR2 FYNNEI. The CDR3 has 15 amino acids. Trimming cost V 0 bases and J 3 bases, with 9 bases left between them.

V is TRBV10-3 and J is TRBJ1-6; D gene ambiguous. The germline CDR1 and CDR2 sequences are ENHRY and SYGVKD. The ends were cut back, 7 bases at V and 9 bases at J, with 16 bases in the middle. This CDR3 region has 14 residues. CDR3 sequence: CAITDAPGISPLHF. CDR3 in DNA: TGTGCCATCACCGACGCACCAGGTATTTCACCCCTCCACTTT.

The chain has TRBV9 and TRBJ2-3; 9 nucleotides align to TRBD2. After removal of 4 bases from V and 4 bases from J, the junction contained 10 bases not matched to a gene. Germline values: CDR1 SGDLS, CDR2 YYNGEE. The CDR3 runs to 16 residues. The CDR3 bases are TGTGCCAGCAGCCTCACGAGCGGGGGGAACGCAGATACGCAGTATTTT. Translation: CASSLTSGGNADTQYF.

The rearrangement links TRBV7-8 to TRBJ2-2, with 8 positions matching TRBD2. V lost 5 bases and J lost 5; bases outside the gene matches: 7. The CDR3 has 15 amino acids. Germline V gives CDR1 SGHVS, CDR2 FQNEAQ. CDR3 protein: CASSMSGSWTGELFF. The CDR3 coding sequence is TGTGCCAGCAGCATGAGCGGGAGTTGGACCGGGGAGCTGTTTTTT.

This clone has only one observation. The chain uses TRBV7-6 and TRBJ2-7; 8 nucleotides align to TRBD2. Germline lookup yields CDR1 SGHVS and CDR2 FNYEAQ. After removal of 4 bases from V and 7 bases from J, the junction contained 6 bases not matched to a gene. This CDR3 is built from 13 residues. This CDR3 is CASSSGGSWEQYF. CDR3 sequence (DNA): TGTGCCAGCAGCTCGGGGGGGAGTTGGGAGCAGTACTTC.

The V gene is TRBV3-1 (or the pseudogene TRBV3-2), the J gene TRBJ1-1; 9 bases are a match to TRBD1. Germline V gene sequence: CDR1 LGHDT, CDR2 YNNKEL (reference sequence). The CDR3 extends over 22 amino acids. V was clipped by 3 bases and J by 0 bases; unmatched bases: 23. CDR3 sequence (DNA): TGTGCCAGCAGCCAGAATAACCCCGAGGACAGGGGCTCCTTTTACTTGAACACTGAAGCTTTCTTT. This encodes CASSQNNPEDRGSFYLNTEAFF.

The gene calls are TRBV5-4 and TRBJ1-1, with 7 bases that match TRBD1. This CDR3 has 19 amino acids. Germline-derived CDR1 and CDR2 are SGHNT and YYREEE (reference sequence). Trimming cost V 0 bases and J 3 bases; bases outside gene matches: 17. CDR3 loop: CASSLDPTLLRQGDTEAFF. The CDR3 region has the DNA TGTGCCAGCAGCTTGGACCCTACCCTTCTCCGACAGGGAGACACTGAAGCTTTCTTT.

The chain employs TRBV18 and TRBJ2-5; 7 positions match TRBD2. V gave up 3 bases and J gave up 5 bases; unmatched junction bases: 24. The CDR3 has 20 amino acids. Germline V gene data show CDR1 as KGHSH and CDR2 as LQKENI. The CDR3 here is CASSPNVVGGGPRLLETQYF. The CDR3 DNA reads as TGTGCCAGCTCACCCAACGTAGTGGGCGGGGGACCGAGGTTGTTGGAGACCCAGTACTTC.

CDR3 DNA sequence: TGTGCCAGTAGTATTAAGGGAGACATGAACTATGGCTACACCTTC. Its translation: CASSIKGDMNYGYTF. This chain connects TRBV19 to TRBJ1-2; the D is unclear. Germline V gene data show CDR1 as LNHDA and CDR2 as SQIVND (reference sequence). This CDR3 contains 15 residues. V shed 3 bases and J shed 2 bases, with 13 bases lying between them.

This sequence joins TRBV10-3 and TRBJ1-5; 8 positions match TRBD1. Germline-derived CDR1 and CDR2 are ENHRY and SYGVKD. CDR3 length: 15 residues. J was trimmed by 4 bases and V by 2 bases; bases with no gene match: 4. CDR3 residues: CAISEVQGENQPQHF. For the CDR3, the DNA is TGTGCCATCAGTGAGGTACAGGGGGAGAATCAGCCCCAGCATTTT.

This clone was observed once. The J gene is TRBJ2-7, the V gene TRBV10-1; 8 bases are a match to TRBD1. This CDR3 contains 14 residues. The V segment lost 8 bases and the J segment 1 base; nucleotides outside the gene matches: 7. Looked up from germline, CDR1 is WNHNN and CDR2 is SYGVQD (reference sequence). The CDR3 DNA follows: TGCGCCAGCGTCGACAGGGGCGGATCCTACGAGCAGTACTTC. This translates into CASVDRGGSYEQYF.

This clone was recorded only once. This chain connects TRBV5-1 to TRBJ1-4; 8 positions match TRBD1. The V gene's germline CDR1 is SGHRS and CDR2 YFSETQ. The CDR3 is 16 residues long. The V gene end was trimmed by 4 bases and the J gene end by 7 bases; junction bases not matched to a gene: 12. The CDR3 sequence: CASSPGQGGLGEKLFF. CDR3 coding DNA: TGCGCCAGCAGCCCCGGACAGGGAGGATTAGGTGAAAAACTGTTTTTT. Variable domain in full (rest from reference TRBV5-1 and TRBJ1-4): KAGVTQTPRYLIKTRGQQVTLSCSPISGHRSVSWYQQTPGQGLQFLFEYFSETQRNKGNFPGRFSGRQFSNSRSEMNVSTLELGDSALYLCASSPGQGGLGEKLFFGSGTQLSVL.

V usage is TRBV3-1 (or the pseudogene TRBV3-2) and J usage is TRBJ2-7, with D possibly TRBD1 on 5 matching bases. V shed 4 bases and J shed 4 bases, with 26 bases lying between them. Germline-derived CDR1 and CDR2 are LGHDT and YNNKEL (reference sequence). The CDR3 consists of 18 residues. The CDR3 reads CASSPNPYLGPRTYEQYF. In DNA form, the CDR3 reads TGTGCCAGCAGCCCGAACCCTTATCTGGGGCCGAGGACGTACGAGCAGTACTTC.

CDR3 amino acids: CASSEGQGQEKLFF. DNA for the CDR3: TGTGCCAGCTCGGAGGGACAGGGCCAGGAAAAACTGTTTTTT. This chain connects TRBV18 to TRBJ1-4, with 9 bases aligning to TRBD1. The CDR3 has 14 residues. The germline gives CDR1 KGHSH, CDR2 LQKENI. J was trimmed by 8 bases and V by 6 bases; bases with no gene match: 7.

This chain joins TRBV30 and TRBJ1-6; D may be TRBD1 (5 bases). The V gene lost 4 bases and the J gene lost 5 bases, with 9 bases spanning the gap. The length of the CDR3 is 13 residues. Looked up from germline, CDR1 is GTSNPN and CDR2 is SVGIG (reference sequence). In nucleotides, the CDR3 is TGTGCCTGGAAAGCGGGGGATAATTCACCCCTCCACTTT. It is translated as CAWKAGDNSPLHF.